These T cell receptor beta chains were read from a single sample in a study of radiation and T cells in renal cell carcinoma. The protocol was immunoSEQ multiplex PCR, while the TCRdb copy is restricted to in-frame clones and leaves out a portion. The sample has more than 120,000 clones, 80% to 90% seen once. This specimen was blood, taken from a patient whose treatment included radiotherapy and nephrectomy. The receptors shown here come from a woman in her forties or fifties with renal cell carcinoma. Both conserved end residues are part of each CDR3. The D gene is left open where the match is weak. Where a row states a size, it is once, few, many or the class of an expanded clone; other rows omit it.

v_gene,d_gene,j_gene,abundance,CDR3nt,CDR3aa
TRBV7-9,TRBD1,TRBJ2-5,-,TGTGCCAGCAGAGCCAGACAGGGTGAGGATGAGACCCAGTACTTC,CASRARQGEDETQYF
TRBV28,-,TRBJ1-4,once,TGTGCCAGCAGTCTGCCTACAGGGTTCGAGGCAACTAATGAAAAACTGTTTTTT,CASSLPTGFEATNEKLFF
TRBV5-1,-,TRBJ1-1,-,TGCGCCAGCAGCTTGGACCAGCCTAACACTGAAGCTTTCTTT,CASSLDQPNTEAFF
TRBV6-5,TRBD2,TRBJ2-7,-,TGTGCCAGCAGCTCTCTAGCGGGAGTCTACGAGCAGTACTTC,CASSSLAGVYEQYF
TRBV6-1,-,TRBJ1-2,-,TGTGCCAGCAGTGAAGGGCCAGGGACTAACTATGGCTACACCTTC,CASSEGPGTNYGYTF
TRBV5-4,TRBD1,TRBJ2-1,once,TGTGCCAGCAGCTTGGGACAGGGGGTCGGTGAGCAGTTCTTC,CASSLGQGVGEQFF
TRBV6-1,-,TRBJ2-3,-,TGTGCCAGCAGTGTTGACAGGGAGGGGGATACGCAGTATTTT,CASSVDREGDTQYF
TRBV5-5,TRBD2,TRBJ2-2,-,TGTGCCAGCAGCTCAGGACTAGCGGAGAACACCGGGGAGCTGTTTTTT,CASSSGLAENTGELFF
TRBV30,TRBD1,TRBJ1-1,-,TGTGCCGGAAACCGGGACAGGAGGACTGAAGCTTTCTTT,CAGNRDRRTEAFF
TRBV5-4,-,TRBJ2-5,-,TGTGCCAGCAGCTTGGTCGGAGGCAGGGAGACCCAGTACTTC,CASSLVGGRETQYF
TRBV6-5,-,TRBJ1-2,-,TGTGCCAGCAGTTACCTAACCCTCCGGGCGGTCGGCTACACCTTC,CASSYLTLRAVGYTF
TRBV28,-,TRBJ2-1,-,TGTGCCAGCAGTTCCCCGGGGGGCGTATACAATGAGCAGTTCTTC,CASSSPGGVYNEQFF
TRBV28,-,TRBJ1-2,-,TGTGCCAGCAGTTGGGGGGGGAAGTACTATGGCTACACCTTC,CASSWGGKYYGYTF
TRBV19,TRBD2,TRBJ2-7,-,TGTGCCAGTAGTATGGAGCGGGAGTTTAAGGAGCAGTACTTC,CASSMEREFKEQYF
TRBV25-1,-,TRBJ2-7,-,TGTGCCAGCAGTGAATATGTCAGCTACGAGCAGTACTTC,CASSEYVSYEQYF
TRBV9,TRBD1,TRBJ2-7,-,TGTGCCAGCAGCGTAGATCCGGGACAGACCTACGAGCAGTACTTC,CASSVDPGQTYEQYF
TRBV15,-,TRBJ1-6,-,TGTGCCACCAGCAGAGAGGGATGGGATTCACCCCTCCACTTT,CATSREGWDSPLHF
TRBV19,TRBD1,TRBJ1-4,-,TGTGCCAGTAGTGAAAACAGGGGCGGTAATGAAAAACTGTTTTTT,CASSENRGGNEKLFF
TRBV6-1,-,TRBJ2-2,-,TGTGCCAGCAGTTTTTCCAGTATTGGCGGGGAGCTGTTTTTT,CASSFSSIGGELFF
TRBV28,-,TRBJ1-2,few,TGTGCCAGCAGTCTCAACTCCGACTATGGCTACACCTTC,CASSLNSDYGYTF
TRBV7-2,TRBD1,TRBJ2-7,-,TGTGCCAGCAGCTTCGGACAGGCCGCCGAGCAGTACTTC,CASSFGQAAEQYF
TRBV4-3,TRBD2,TRBJ2-1,-,TGCGCCAGCAGCCAAGACGGGGGGGCAGGGTACAATGAGCAGTTCTTC,CASSQDGGAGYNEQFF
TRBV6-5,-,TRBJ1-2,-,TGTGCCAGCAGTTACTCGGAGGGGCGCGATGGCTACACCTTC,CASSYSEGRDGYTF
TRBV6-5,TRBD1,TRBJ1-2,-,TGTGCCAGCAGTTTGGACGGACAGGACTATGGCTACACCTTC,CASSLDGQDYGYTF
TRBV6-6,TRBD2,TRBJ2-7,-,TGTGCCAGCAGCAGTACTAGCGGGGACGCCTACGAGCAGTACTTC,CASSSTSGDAYEQYF
TRBV14,-,TRBJ2-5,-,TGTGCCAGCAGCCCCGGACAAGGGGGGGAGACCCAGTACTTC,CASSPGQGGETQYF
TRBV2,-,TRBJ2-7,-,TGTGCCAGCAGTCGGGCCTTGGTCCCCTACGAGCAGTACTTC,CASSRALVPYEQYF
TRBV5-1,-,TRBJ2-7,-,TGCGCCAGCAGCTTGGAACACCAGACCTACGAGCAGTACTTC,CASSLEHQTYEQYF
TRBV20-1,-,TRBJ2-7,-,TGCAGTGCTAGCATGGCGTCCGAGCAGTACTTC,CSASMASEQYF
TRBV7-9,-,TRBJ1-5,-,TGTGCCAGCAGCTTAGGAGGGGATCAGCCCCAGCATTTT,CASSLGGDQPQHF
TRBV5-1,TRBD1,TRBJ1-1,few,TGCGCCAGCAGCCTCGGGACAGGGAGCAACACTGAAGCTTTCTTT,CASSLGTGSNTEAFF
TRBV6-5,-,TRBJ2-3,-,TGTGCCAGCAGGAAGTTGGATACGCAGTATTTT,CASRKLDTQYF
TRBV30,-,TRBJ1-2,-,TGTGCCTGGAGTCCCGGGGCTGTAAGCTACACCTTC,CAWSPGAVSYTF
TRBV7-2,TRBD1,TRBJ2-7,-,TGTGCCAGCAGCTTACGTTGGACAGGGATTACCTACGAGCAGTACTTC,CASSLRWTGITYEQYF
TRBV15,-,TRBJ2-5,-,TGTGCCACCAGCAGAGCAACAGCTACCCAAGAGACCCAGTACTTC,CATSRATATQETQYF
TRBV7-2,-,TRBJ2-1,-,TGTGCCAGCAGCCCTCCGTCGGGTGAGCAGTTCTTC,CASSPPSGEQFF
TRBV30,-,TRBJ1-1,few,TGTGCCTGGAGTGTTAATCTAAGAGGCACTGAAGCTTTCTTT,CAWSVNLRGTEAFF
TRBV10-1,TRBD2,TRBJ2-3,-,TGCGCCAGCAGTGGACCGGGACTAGCGGGAGGACCAGATACGCAGTATTTT,CASSGPGLAGGPDTQYF
TRBV29-1,TRBD2,TRBJ2-5,-,TGCAGCGCCCGCGGGGGGCGAAAAGAGACCCAGTACTTC,CSARGGRKETQYF
TRBV5-1,-,TRBJ2-5,-,TGCGCCAGCAGCTTGGACGGCAGGGAAGAGACCCAGTACTTC,CASSLDGREETQYF